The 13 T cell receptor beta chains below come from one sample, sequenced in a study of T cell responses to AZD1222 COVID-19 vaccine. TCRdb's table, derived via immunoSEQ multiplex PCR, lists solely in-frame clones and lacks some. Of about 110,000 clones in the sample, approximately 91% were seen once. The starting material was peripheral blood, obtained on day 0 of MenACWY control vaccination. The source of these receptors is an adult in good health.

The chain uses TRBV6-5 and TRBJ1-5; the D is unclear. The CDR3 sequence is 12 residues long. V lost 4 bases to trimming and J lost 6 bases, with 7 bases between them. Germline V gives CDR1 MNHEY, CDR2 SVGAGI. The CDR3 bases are TGTGCCAGCAGTTTAGAGACTCAGCCCCAGCATTTT. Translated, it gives CASSLETQPQHF.

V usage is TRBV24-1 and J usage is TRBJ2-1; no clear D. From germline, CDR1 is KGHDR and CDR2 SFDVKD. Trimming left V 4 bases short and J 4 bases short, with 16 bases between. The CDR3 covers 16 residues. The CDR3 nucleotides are TGTGCCACCAGTGAATATCCCGGACGCCTTTACAATGAGCAGTTCTTC. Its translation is CATSEYPGRLYNEQFF.

The DNA of the CDR3 is TGCGCGCATAAATCTGGAAACACCATATATTTT. Protein product: CAHKSGNTIYF. The chain joins TRBV29-1 to TRBJ1-3, with D unclear. CDR1 and CDR2 from the germline V gene are SQVTM and ANQGSEA. CDR3 length: 11 amino acids.

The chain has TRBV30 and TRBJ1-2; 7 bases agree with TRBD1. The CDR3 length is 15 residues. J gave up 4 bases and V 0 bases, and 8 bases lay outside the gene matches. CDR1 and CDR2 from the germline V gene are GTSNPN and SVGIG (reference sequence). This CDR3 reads CAWSVLGTEIYGYTF. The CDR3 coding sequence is TGTGCCTGGAGTGTACTCGGGACAGAAATCTATGGCTACACCTTC.

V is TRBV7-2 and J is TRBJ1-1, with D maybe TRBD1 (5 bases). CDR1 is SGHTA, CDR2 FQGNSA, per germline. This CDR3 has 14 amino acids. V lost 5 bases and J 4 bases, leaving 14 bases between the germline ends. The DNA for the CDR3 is TGTGCCAGCAGCGCCCTGGGGGTGGCCACTGAAGCTTTCTTT. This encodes CASSALGVATEAFF.

CDR3 amino acids: CASSERYEQYF. CDR3 DNA: TGTGCCAGCTCCGAGCGCTACGAGCAGTACTTC. This sequence joins TRBV2 and TRBJ2-7, with no clear D. The CDR3 covers 11 residues. Germline CDR1 SNHLY, CDR2 FYNNEI. V was pared by 8 bases and J by 3 bases, with 8 bases between.

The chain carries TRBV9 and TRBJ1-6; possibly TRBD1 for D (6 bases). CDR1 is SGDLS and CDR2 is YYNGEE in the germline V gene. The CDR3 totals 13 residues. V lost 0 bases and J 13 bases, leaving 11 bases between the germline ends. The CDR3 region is CASSVAHRAPLHF. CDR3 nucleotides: TGTGCCAGCAGCGTAGCTCACAGGGCGCCCCTCCACTTT.

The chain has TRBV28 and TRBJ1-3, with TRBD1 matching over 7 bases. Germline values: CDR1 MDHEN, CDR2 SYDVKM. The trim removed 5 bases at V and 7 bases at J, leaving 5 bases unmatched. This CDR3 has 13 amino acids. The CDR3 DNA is TGTGCCAGCAGTAGACAGGGCGTTAACACCATATATTTT. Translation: CASSRQGVNTIYF.

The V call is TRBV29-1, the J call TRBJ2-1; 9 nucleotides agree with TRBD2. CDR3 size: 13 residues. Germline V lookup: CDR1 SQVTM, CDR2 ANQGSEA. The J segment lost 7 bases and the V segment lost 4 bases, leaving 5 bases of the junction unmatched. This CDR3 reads CSVVAGGPNEQFF. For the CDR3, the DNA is TGCAGCGTTGTTGCGGGAGGGCCGAATGAGCAGTTCTTC.

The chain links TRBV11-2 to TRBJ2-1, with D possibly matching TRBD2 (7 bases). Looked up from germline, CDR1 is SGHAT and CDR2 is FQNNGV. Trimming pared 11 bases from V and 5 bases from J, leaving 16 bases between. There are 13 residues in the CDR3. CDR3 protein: CAGGGQGNNEQFF. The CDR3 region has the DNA TGTGCCGGGGGGGGCCAGGGAAACAATGAGCAGTTCTTC. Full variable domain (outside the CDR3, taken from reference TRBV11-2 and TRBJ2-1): EAGVAQSPRYKIIEKRQSVAFWCNPISGHATLYWYQQILGQGPKLLIQFQNNGVVDDSQLPKDRFSAERLKGVDSTLKIQPAKLEDSAVYLCAGGGQGNNEQFFGPGTRLTVL.

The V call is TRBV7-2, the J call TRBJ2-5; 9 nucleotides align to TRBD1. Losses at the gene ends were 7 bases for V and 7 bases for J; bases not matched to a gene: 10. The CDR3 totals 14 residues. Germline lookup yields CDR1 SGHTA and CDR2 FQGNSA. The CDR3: CASKLRGQGSTQYF. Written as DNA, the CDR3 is TGTGCCAGCAAGCTTAGGGGACAGGGATCGACCCAGTACTTC.

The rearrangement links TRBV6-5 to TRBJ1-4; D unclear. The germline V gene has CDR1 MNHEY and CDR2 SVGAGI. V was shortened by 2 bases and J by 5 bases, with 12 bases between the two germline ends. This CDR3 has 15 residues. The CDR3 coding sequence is TGTGCCAGCAGTTACCAACGCGGGGAAAATGAAAAACTGTTTTTT. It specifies CASSYQRGENEKLFF.

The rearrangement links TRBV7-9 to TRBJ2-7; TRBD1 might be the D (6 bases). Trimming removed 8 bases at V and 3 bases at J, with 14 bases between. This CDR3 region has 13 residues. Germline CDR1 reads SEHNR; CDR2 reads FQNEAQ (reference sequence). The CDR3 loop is CASHHRDGYEQYF. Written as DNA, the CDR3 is TGTGCCAGCCACCACAGGGATGGCTACGAGCAGTACTTC.